This T cell receptor beta chain is from a study of regulatory T cells in long-lasting Graves disease. The time point here: persistent/refractory GD, antithyroid drugs over 5 years with positive TRAb. PBMC RNA was the source of the TCR library. Study-wide results and limits: Those with persistent disease had in common more public clonotypes (about 2,700) than new patients (about 970). Persistent disease favored TRBV28, TRBJ1-2 and TRBJ2-5.

Arm-PCR of CDR3 regions with iRepertoire HTBI primers generated TCR beta libraries. TCRdb passed the multiplex PCR reads through MiXCR, listing each CDR3 protein once. The sample has 500,000 to 700,000 distinct CDR3 sequences; about 32% are singletons. The CDR3 loop spans 18 amino acids. V lost 5 bases, J lost 1 base, and 13 bases stayed unmatched. Germline CDR1 DFQATT, CDR2 SNEGSKA (reference sequence). As to this clonotype: Its antigen is unidentified.

V gene TRBV20-1 combines with J gene TRBJ2-3; 12 nucleotides align to TRBD2. This TCR came from a female donor with Graves disease. This specimen consisted of peripheral blood mononuclear cells (PBMCs), obtained when the disease was refractory, from a patient treated with antithyroid drugs. In DNA form, the CDR3 reads TGCAGTGCTGGAAGCGGACTAGCGGGGACCTTACGCACAGATACGCAGTATTTT. Its protein is CSAGSGLAGTLRTDTQYF.